This entry is about one TCR beta chain. Per the germline V gene, CDR1 is LNHNV and CDR2 is YYDKDF (reference sequence). The CDR3 sequence is 18 residues long. The ends were cut back, 0 bases at V and 0 bases at J, with 16 bases in the middle. The sample originates from a study of glioma-infiltrating T cells. Using RNA template, CDR3s of TCR alpha and beta were amplified with iRepertoire arm-PCR. TCRdb used MiXCR to reprocess the multiplex PCR reads, holding one entry per CDR3 protein. This repertoire shows about 110,000 distinct CDR3 sequences, less than 30% found once; its top ten account for 30% to 35%.

The sample was glioma tissue, nonneoplastic brain tissue, or PBMCs (not recorded which). The TCR sequence derives from a human donor with low-grade glioma or glioblastoma, undergoing nonglioma brain surgery, or in good health (not recorded which). The gene calls are TRBV15 and TRBJ2-3; the D gene is possibly TRBD2 (5 bases). The CDR3 region has the DNA TGTGCCACCAGCAGAGATTATTCTGGCGGGCTGAGCACAGATACGCAGTATTTT. Its translation is CATSRDYSGGLSTDTQYF.